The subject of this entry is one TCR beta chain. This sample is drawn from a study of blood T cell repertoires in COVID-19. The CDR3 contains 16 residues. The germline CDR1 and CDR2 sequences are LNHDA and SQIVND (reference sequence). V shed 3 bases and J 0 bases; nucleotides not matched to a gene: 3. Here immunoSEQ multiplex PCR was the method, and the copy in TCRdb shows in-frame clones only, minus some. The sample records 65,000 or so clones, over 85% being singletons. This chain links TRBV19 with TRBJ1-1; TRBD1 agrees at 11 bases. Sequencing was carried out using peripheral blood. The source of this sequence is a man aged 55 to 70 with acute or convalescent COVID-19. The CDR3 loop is CASSIGQGALNTEAFF. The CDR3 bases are TGTGCCAGTAGTATTGGACAGGGGGCCTTGAACACTGAAGCTTTCTTT.